This passage covers 10 T cell receptor beta chains from one sample sequenced in a study of human T cells and chemical hapten exposure. Blood, whole and unfractionated, served as the source for total RNA extraction. One entry per CDR3 protein results from TCRdb running MiXCR on the 5' RACE reads. The sample shows about 140,000 distinct CDR3 sequences, around 4% of them seen only once. All receptors derive from a female donor in good health.

This clonotype was seen ten or more times. J is TRBJ1-6 and V is TRBV5-5, with TRBD1 matching over 8 bases. Germline V gene lookup returns CDR1 SGHKS and CDR2 YYEKEE (reference sequence). The CDR3 loop spans 15 amino acids. The V segment lost 2 bases and the J segment 4 bases; nucleotides outside the gene matches: 2. CDR3 DNA: TGTGCCAGCAGCTTTGACAGGGGATATAATTCACCCCTCCACTTT. It codes for CASSFDRGYNSPLHF.

Note on this clonotype: At one of its ends the junction is not consistent with the germline gene, which may arise from a read error. V usage is TRBV5-1 and J usage is TRBJ2-5; tentatively, D is TRBD2 (6 bases). Germline V gene lookup returns CDR1 SGHRS and CDR2 YFSETQ. The CDR3 runs 14 residues. The CDR3 nucleotides are TGCGCCAGCAGCACCCCCGGGACTGAAGAGACCCAGTGCTTC. Protein sequence: CASSTPGTEETQCF.

This clonotype came up many times. This sequence joins TRBV2 and TRBJ2-1; tentatively, D is TRBD2 (6 bases). The CDR3 consists of 14 residues. The ends were cut back, 6 bases at V and 8 bases at J, with 17 bases in the middle. From germline, CDR1 is SNHLY and CDR2 FYNNEI. In DNA, the CDR3 is TGTGCCAGCAGGGGGCCATATGGGGAGGATGAGCAGTTCTTC. Translating it yields CASRGPYGEDEQFF.

This clonotype came up many times. This rearrangement joins TRBV15 to TRBJ1-2; D ambiguous. Germline CDR1 reads LNHNV; CDR2 reads YYDKDF (reference sequence). The CDR3 sequence is 13 residues long. V lost 0 bases and J lost 8, with 10 bases in between. In DNA form, the CDR3 reads TGTGCCACCAGCAGAGACCTAACCGGCGGCTACACCTTC. Translation: CATSRDLTGGYTF.

This clonotype was found many times. The J gene is TRBJ2-1, the V gene TRBV5-6; 8 positions match TRBD1. J gave up 4 bases and V 4 bases, and 13 bases lay outside the gene matches. The CDR3 is made up of 17 amino acids. CDR1 is SGHDT, CDR2 YYEEEE, per germline. The DNA for the CDR3 is TGTGCCAGCAGCCCTTTCCAGGGGGCCGGGGTTTACAATGAGCAGTTCTTC. It codes for CASSPFQGAGVYNEQFF.

This rearrangement joins TRBV7-9 to TRBJ2-3; weak D call: TRBD1 (5 bases). In germline, CDR1 is SEHNR, CDR2 FQNEAQ (reference sequence). Trimming shortened V by 5 bases and J by 6 bases, and 12 bases separated the two germline ends. This CDR3 has 13 residues. The CDR3 loop is CASSQGIRDTQYF. The CDR3 DNA follows: TGTGCCAGCAGCCAGGGAATCAGGGATACGCAGTATTTT.

This clonotype came up many times. The chain couples TRBV6-2 or TRBV6-3 to TRBJ2-7; D is uncertain. Trimming removed 7 bases at V and 3 bases at J, with 10 bases between. Germline lookup yields CDR1 MNHEY and CDR2 SVGEGT. The CDR3 sequence is 12 residues long. The CDR3 coding sequence is TGTGCCAGCACCCATGGAGTCTACGAGCAGTACTTC. This encodes CASTHGVYEQYF.

This clonotype has at least ten counts. The chain recombines TRBV24-1 with TRBJ2-5; no clear D gene. Germline V gives CDR1 KGHDR, CDR2 SFDVKD. Trimming left V 5 bases short and J 2 bases short, with 8 bases between. This CDR3 comprises 13 residues. The CDR3 sequence: CATSVGSQETQYF. CDR3 in DNA: TGTGCCACCAGTGTAGGGTCTCAAGAGACCCAGTACTTC.

In the case of this clonotype: A clone one base away is much larger, so this may be a read error. The chain uses TRBV2 and TRBJ2-7; 7 bases are shared with TRBD1. The junction had 13 bases not matched to a gene; V was cut back by 3 bases and J by 5 bases. Per the germline V gene, CDR1 is SNHLY and CDR2 is FYNNEI. The CDR3 length is 16 residues. Here the CDR3 DNA reads TGTGCCAGCAGTGATAATGGTCGGGACAGCGACGACGAGCAGTACTTC. Translated, it gives CASSDNGRDSDDEQYF.

This clonotype has a count of ten or more. The CDR3 region is CASSQEPPLATGELFF. The CDR3 nucleotides read TGTGCCAGCAGCCAAGAGCCCCCCCTTGCCACCGGGGAGCTGTTTTTT. The chain couples TRBV4-2 to TRBJ2-2; D is unresolved. The ends were cut back, 0 bases at V and 4 bases at J, with 12 bases in the middle. The CDR3 runs 16 residues. Looked up from germline, CDR1 is LGHNA and CDR2 is YNFKEQ.